The 8 T cell receptor beta chains presented below share a single source sample, sequenced in a study of early T cells in non-severe SARS-CoV-2 infection. TCRdb called the 5' RACE reads again in MiXCR, with one record for every CDR3 protein. The repertoire includes some 40,000 distinct CDR3 sequences, 10% to 15% of them detected once, and about a sixth sits in the top ten. The material sequenced was whole blood. The receptors originated from an adult who was a healthcare worker with PCR-confirmed SARS-CoV-2 infection or an uninfected control (not recorded which).

This chain links TRBV28 with TRBJ1-3; D possibly corresponds to TRBD1 (5 bases). This CDR3 has 15 residues. Trimming took 5 bases from V and 0 from J, leaving 11 bases between them. The germline V gene has CDR1 MDHEN and CDR2 SYDVKM. CDR3 DNA sequence: TGTGCCAGCAGTAGCCGGGACTTCTCTGGAAACACCATATATTTT. Its translation is CASSSRDFSGNTIYF.

The V and J genes are TRBV6-5 and TRBJ2-1; D is perhaps TRBD2 (6 bases). The germline V gene encodes CDR1 MNHEY and CDR2 SVGAGI. The CDR3 is 13 amino acids. V was cut by 0 bases and J by 9 bases, with 9 bases left in between. The CDR3 sequence: CASSYSKGLEQFF. In DNA form, the CDR3 reads TGTGCCAGCAGTTACTCGAAGGGACTTGAGCAGTTCTTC.

This clonotype has ten or more counts. This chain joins TRBV20-1 and TRBJ2-1; TRBD1 might be the D (6 bases). The CDR3 has 17 residues. Trimming shortened V by 3 bases and J by 2 bases, and 20 bases separated the two germline ends. Germline CDR1 reads DFQATT; CDR2 reads SNEGSKA (reference sequence). The CDR3 DNA reads as TGCAGTGCTAGTGACCTTGGCTTCCAGGGGCCCTACAATGAGCAGTTCTTC. It translates to CSASDLGFQGPYNEQFF.

In its sample, this clonotype was seen many times. J is TRBJ2-7 and V is TRBV11-3; D unclear. Trimming removed 5 bases from V and 3 bases from J, with 14 bases in between. CDR3 length equals 14 residues. Germline V gives CDR1 SGHNT, CDR2 YENEEA. CDR3 residues: CASSLGGNHYEQYF. The CDR3 DNA reads as TGTGCCAGCAGCCTAGGTGGGAACCACTACGAGCAGTACTTC.

This clonotype was found many times. The chain carries TRBV21-1 and TRBJ2-7; the DNA was not used to check the table's D call, TRBD2. TRBV21-1 is assigned pseudogene status. The CDR3 extends over 18 amino acids. CDR3 in DNA: TGTGCCAGCAGCAAAAGCCCACTGATACTAGCGAAAGTCTACGAGCAGTACTTC. Protein sequence: CASSKSPLILAKVYEQYF.

The chain combines TRBV2 with TRBJ2-5; D unclear. The CDR3 loop spans 11 amino acids. Germline loops: CDR1 SNHLY, CDR2 FYNNEI. V was cut by 3 bases and J by 7 bases, with 6 bases left in between. In nucleotides, the CDR3 is TGTGCCAGCAGTGATTTTGGGACCCAGTACTTC. Translated, it gives CASSDFGTQYF.

The chain is built from TRBV12-3 or TRBV12-4 and TRBJ2-7; TRBD2 matches at 7 bases. The CDR3 length is 14 residues. V gave up 4 bases and J gave up 3 bases; unmatched junction bases: 6. The CDR3 DNA reads TGTGCCAGCAGTTCATGGGACTACAACTACGAGCAGTACTTC. Translation gives CASSSWDYNYEQYF.

This rearrangement joins TRBV5-1 to TRBJ2-1; possibly TRBD2 for D (5 bases). Germline V gene lookup returns CDR1 SGHRS and CDR2 YFSETQ. The CDR3 covers 18 residues. The V end lost 1 base, the J end lost 7 bases, and 24 bases lay between the germline ends. The DNA of the CDR3 is TGCGCCAGCAGCTTGAGGGTGCGCGGGCCCTTCAGTACTAATGAGCAGTTCTTC. Amino acids: CASSLRVRGPFSTNEQFF. Using reference TRBV5-1 and TRBJ2-1 for the parts outside the CDR3, the full variable domain is KAGVTQTPRYLIKTRGQQVTLSCSPISGHRSVSWYQQTPGQGLQFLFEYFSETQRNKGNFPGRFSGRQFSNSRSEMNVSTLELGDSALYLCASSLRVRGPFSTNEQFFGPGTRLTVL.